The rows below give T cell receptor beta chains drawn from one sample of a study of T cells in localized non-small cell lung cancer. Sequenced by immunoSEQ multiplex PCR; TCRdb stores in-frame clones only, minus some. The sample lists nearly 25,000 clones, about 93% occurring once. The specimen was peripheral blood, collected before any cancer treatment. The receptors here all came from a woman between 35 and 70 years old with stage I lung adenocarcinoma. The CDR3 runs from the conserved cysteine through the conserved F or W. A D gene is named only where the DNA matches it firmly. Size is omitted from some rows. Given values are once, few, many or a class for expanded clones.

clone size: .
V gene: TRBV7-2
J gene: TRBJ2-1
D gene: TRBD2
CDR3 DNA: TGTGCCAGCGTCGGTGAAGCTGGGACTAACGAGCAGTTCTTC
CDR3 protein: CASVGEAGTNEQFF

clone size: once
V gene: TRBV11-2
J gene: TRBJ2-5
D gene: TRBD2
CDR3 DNA: TGTGCCAGCAGCTTAGCTAGCGGAGAGACCCAGTACTTC
CDR3 protein: CASSLASGETQYF

clone size: .
V gene: TRBV28
J gene: TRBJ2-7
D gene: TRBD1
CDR3 DNA: TGTGCCAGCAGTTTGTGGGGACAGGGCCCCGAGCAGTACTTC
CDR3 protein: CASSLWGQGPEQYF

clone size: .
V gene: TRBV5-6
J gene: TRBJ2-5
D gene: .
CDR3 DNA: TGTGCCAGCAGCTTATGGGGGGCTGGGGAGACCCAGTACTTC
CDR3 protein: CASSLWGAGETQYF

clone size: .
V gene: TRBV29-1
J gene: TRBJ2-4
D gene: TRBD1
CDR3 DNA: TGCAGCGTTGAGACGGACAGGGGGTCCAAAAACATTCAGTACTTC
CDR3 protein: CSVETDRGSKNIQYF

clone size: .
V gene: TRBV5-1
J gene: TRBJ1-4
D gene: TRBD1
CDR3 DNA: TGCGCCAGCAGCGCCCACCGGGACAGGGGGCAAACTAATGAAAAACTGTTTTTT
CDR3 protein: CASSAHRDRGQTNEKLFF

clone size: .
V gene: TRBV19
J gene: TRBJ1-2
D gene: .
CDR3 DNA: TGTGCCAGTAGTATGGACCCCGGCTATGGCTACACCTTC
CDR3 protein: CASSMDPGYGYTF

clone size: once
V gene: TRBV28
J gene: TRBJ1-4
D gene: TRBD1
CDR3 DNA: TGTGCCAGCAATACACTGACAGGGGCGGAAAAACTGTTTTTT
CDR3 protein: CASNTLTGAEKLFF

clone size: .
V gene: TRBV19
J gene: TRBJ2-3
D gene: .
CDR3 DNA: TGTGCCAGTAGTCCCACGGTGACAGATACGCAGTATTTT
CDR3 protein: CASSPTVTDTQYF

clone size: once
V gene: TRBV7-2
J gene: TRBJ1-3
D gene: .
CDR3 DNA: TGTGCCAGCAGCTTAGCGGAGAGGGAAGACCCTGGAAACACCATATATTTT
CDR3 protein: CASSLAEREDPGNTIYF

clone size: .
V gene: TRBV27
J gene: TRBJ2-3
D gene: .
CDR3 DNA: TGTGCCAGCAGTTTTCGGGCAGGGGGCACAGATACGCAGTATTTT
CDR3 protein: CASSFRAGGTDTQYF

clone size: .
V gene: TRBV21-1
J gene: TRBJ2-5
D gene: .
CDR3 DNA: TGTGCCAGCAGCAAAGATGTGGGAGGGCAGGACAGGGCCAATAGCGGGACCCAGTACTTC
CDR3 protein: CASSKDVGGQDRANSGTQYF

clone size: .
V gene: TRBV19
J gene: TRBJ2-7
D gene: TRBD2
CDR3 DNA: TGTGCCAGTAGTATGTCCCTAGCGGGAGATGAGCAGTACTTC
CDR3 protein: CASSMSLAGDEQYF

clone size: .
V gene: TRBV6-5
J gene: TRBJ2-4
D gene: TRBD2
CDR3 DNA: TGTGCCAGCAGCCCGCTAGCGGGCCAAAACATTCAGTACTTC
CDR3 protein: CASSPLAGQNIQYF

clone size: once
V gene: TRBV27
J gene: TRBJ2-6
D gene: .
CDR3 DNA: TGTGCCAGCAGTTCGCGGGCCTCTGGGGCCAACGTCCTGACTTTC
CDR3 protein: CASSSRASGANVLTF

clone size: .
V gene: TRBV6-6
J gene: TRBJ2-3
D gene: .
CDR3 DNA: TGTGCCAGCAGTTACGGCCCCAGGAGGGCAGATACGCAGTATTTT
CDR3 protein: CASSYGPRRADTQYF